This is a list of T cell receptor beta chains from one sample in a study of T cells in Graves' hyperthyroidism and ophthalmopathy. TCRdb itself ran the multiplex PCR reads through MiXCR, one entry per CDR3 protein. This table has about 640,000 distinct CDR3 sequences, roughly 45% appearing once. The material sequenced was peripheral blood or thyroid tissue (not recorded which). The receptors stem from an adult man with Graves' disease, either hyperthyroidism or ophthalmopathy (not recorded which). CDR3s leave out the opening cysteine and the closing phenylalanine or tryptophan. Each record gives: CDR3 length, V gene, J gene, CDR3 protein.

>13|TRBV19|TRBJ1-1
ASRETAFLYTESF
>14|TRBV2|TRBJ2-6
ASSDRGLSGANVLT
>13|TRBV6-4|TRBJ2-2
ASIRTSTDTGELF
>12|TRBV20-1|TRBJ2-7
SARVQGGPYEQY
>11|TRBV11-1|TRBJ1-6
ASSLGPSSPLH
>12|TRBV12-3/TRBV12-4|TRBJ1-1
ASSLENSVAEAF
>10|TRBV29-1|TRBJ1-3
SWGTVGNTIY
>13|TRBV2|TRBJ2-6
ASSSGSSGANVLT
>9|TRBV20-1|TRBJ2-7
SAVSGREQY
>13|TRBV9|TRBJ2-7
ASSPSLAGGIEQY
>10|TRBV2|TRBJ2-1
ASSEVRNEQF
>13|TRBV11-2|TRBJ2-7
ASSLTVGGRDEQY
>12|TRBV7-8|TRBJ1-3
ASSLEEAGNTIY
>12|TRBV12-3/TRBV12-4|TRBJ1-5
ASSSGGMRQPQH
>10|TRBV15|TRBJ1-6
ATSRDYEPLH
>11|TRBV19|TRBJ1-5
ASSIELYQPQH
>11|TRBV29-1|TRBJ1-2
SVPREGPYGYT
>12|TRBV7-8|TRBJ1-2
ASSQDLMNYGYT
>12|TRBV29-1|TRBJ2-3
SVEDGLTSDTQY
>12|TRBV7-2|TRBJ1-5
ASRLAGSNQPQH
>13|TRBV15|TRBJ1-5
ATSRTAGGNQPQH
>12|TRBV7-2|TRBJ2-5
ASSLNRGEETQY
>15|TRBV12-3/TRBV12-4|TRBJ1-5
ASSLRQGTSSNQPQH
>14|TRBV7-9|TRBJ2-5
ASSQEPRGNQETQY
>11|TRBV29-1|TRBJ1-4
SVGGQGYEKLF
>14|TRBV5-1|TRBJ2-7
ASSLAPGQGSYEQY
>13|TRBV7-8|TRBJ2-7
ASSYRTSGTYEQY
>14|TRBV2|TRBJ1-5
ASSERFRGGNQPQH
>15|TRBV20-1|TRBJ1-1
SARDDLTGRMNTEAF
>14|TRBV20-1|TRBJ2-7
SARAHGGLVAYEQY
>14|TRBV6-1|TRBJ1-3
ASSVADVSSGNTIY
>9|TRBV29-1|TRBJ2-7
SVTSGNEQY
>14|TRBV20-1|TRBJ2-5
SAKEWDRADVETQY
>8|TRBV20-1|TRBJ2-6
SAREDGLT
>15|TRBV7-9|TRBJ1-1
ASSFRGQGVQNTEAF
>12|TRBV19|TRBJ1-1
ASSGQGLGTEAF
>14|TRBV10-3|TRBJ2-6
AISEWEGSGANVLT
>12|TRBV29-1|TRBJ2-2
SVDRVSVTGELF
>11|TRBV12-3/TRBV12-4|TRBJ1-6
ASSRTAGSPLH
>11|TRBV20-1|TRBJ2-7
SARSGRPYEQY
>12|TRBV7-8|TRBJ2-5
ASSQAGLAETQY
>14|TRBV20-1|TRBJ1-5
SAIPVDRGPDQPQH